These 7 T cell receptor beta chains came from one sample sequenced in a study of blood T cell repertoires in COVID-19. Some clones are missing from TCRdb's copy, which holds only in-frame ones; the method was immunoSEQ multiplex PCR. The table includes some 300,000 clones, around nine tenths detected once. Input material: peripheral blood. The origin of the receptors is a woman in her 30s with COVID-19, enrolled during active disease.

The V call is TRBV14, the J call TRBJ1-1; a possible D gene is TRBD1 (5 bases). The germline CDR1 and CDR2 sequences are SGHDN and FVKESK. The length of the CDR3 is 17 residues. With 1 base removed from V and 3 bases from J, the gap between germline ends came to 18 bases. The CDR3 nucleotides are TGTGCCAGCAGCCAAGTCTTGGGGGGTCTTTTGGACACTGAAGCTTTCTTT. This encodes CASSQVLGGLLDTEAFF.

This chain joins TRBV3-1 (or the pseudogene TRBV3-2) and TRBJ2-1; 15 nucleotides line up with TRBD2. CDR3 length equals 19 residues. The V gene end was trimmed by 1 base and the J gene end by 2 bases; junction bases not matched to a gene: 6. Germline loops: CDR1 LGHDT, CDR2 YNNKEL (reference sequence). In DNA form, the CDR3 reads TGTGCCAGCAGCCAAGCGCCGGGACTAGCGGGGGGAACCTACAATGAGCAGTTCTTC. Protein product: CASSQAPGLAGGTYNEQFF.

The chain links TRBV7-9 to TRBJ1-2, with unresolved D. V dropped 6 bases and J dropped 14 bases, with 19 bases sitting between them. Germline loops: CDR1 SEHNR, CDR2 FQNEAQ (reference sequence). The CDR3 spans 12 residues. CDR3 residues: CASSLPIPEGTF. In nucleotides, the CDR3 is TGTGCCAGCAGTTTACCAATCCCGGAGGGTACCTTC.

This clone was picked up one time. This chain uses TRBV6-2 or TRBV6-3 with TRBJ2-3, with D perhaps matching TRBD2 (5 bases). Germline lookup yields CDR1 MNHEY and CDR2 SVGEGT. The CDR3 is 14 residues long. Trimming shortened V by 0 bases and J by 4 bases, and 8 bases separated the two germline ends. The CDR3 DNA follows: TGTGCCAGCAGTTACTCGCAGAGGGCAGATACGCAGTATTTT. Protein: CASSYSQRADTQYF.

This chain joins TRBV5-4 and TRBJ2-3; D ambiguous. V lost 2 bases and J lost 7, with 11 bases in between. The CDR3 length is 13 residues. The germline V gene encodes CDR1 SGHNT and CDR2 YYREEE (reference sequence). CDR3 in amino acids: CASSFQFLNTQYF. CDR3 bases: TGTGCCAGCAGCTTCCAGTTTTTGAATACGCAGTATTTT.

The count of this clone is one. The chain couples TRBV5-1 to TRBJ2-3, with 8 nucleotides matching TRBD2. The CDR3 consists of 15 residues. Looked up from germline, CDR1 is SGHRS and CDR2 is YFSETQ. The J segment lost 2 bases and the V segment lost 2 bases, leaving 4 bases of the junction unmatched. The CDR3 DNA follows: TGCGCCAGCAGCTTCGGCGGGGGGCTCACAGATACGCAGTATTTT. Translating it yields CASSFGGGLTDTQYF. Combining the CDR3 with reference TRBV5-1 and TRBJ2-3 gives the whole variable domain KAGVTQTPRYLIKTRGQQVTLSCSPISGHRSVSWYQQTPGQGLQFLFEYFSETQRNKGNFPGRFSGRQFSNSRSEMNVSTLELGDSALYLCASSFGGGLTDTQYFGPGTRLTVL.

The gene calls are TRBV4-2 and TRBJ2-5; 7 bases are shared with TRBD1. The V and J ends lost 4 bases and 5 bases, in that order; junction bases with no gene match: 10. The germline V gene has CDR1 LGHNA and CDR2 YNFKEQ. This CDR3 comprises 15 residues. For the CDR3, the DNA is TGTGCCAGCAGCCCCTTACGAGGGGGCGACGAGACCCAGTACTTC. As protein: CASSPLRGGDETQYF.